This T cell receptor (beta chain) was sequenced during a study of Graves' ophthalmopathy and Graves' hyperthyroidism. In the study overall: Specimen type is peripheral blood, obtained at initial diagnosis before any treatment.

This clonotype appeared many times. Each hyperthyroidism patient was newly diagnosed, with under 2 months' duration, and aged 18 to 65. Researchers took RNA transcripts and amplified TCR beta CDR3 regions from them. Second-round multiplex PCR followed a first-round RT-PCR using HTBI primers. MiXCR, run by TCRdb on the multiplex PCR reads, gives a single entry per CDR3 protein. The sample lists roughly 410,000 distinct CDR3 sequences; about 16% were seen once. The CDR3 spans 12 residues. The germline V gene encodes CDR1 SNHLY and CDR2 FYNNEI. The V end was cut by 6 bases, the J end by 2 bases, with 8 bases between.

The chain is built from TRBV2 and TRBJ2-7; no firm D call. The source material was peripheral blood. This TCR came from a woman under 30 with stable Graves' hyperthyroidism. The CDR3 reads CASSVSTYEQYF. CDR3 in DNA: TGTGCCAGCAGCGTCAGTACCTACGAGCAGTACTTC.